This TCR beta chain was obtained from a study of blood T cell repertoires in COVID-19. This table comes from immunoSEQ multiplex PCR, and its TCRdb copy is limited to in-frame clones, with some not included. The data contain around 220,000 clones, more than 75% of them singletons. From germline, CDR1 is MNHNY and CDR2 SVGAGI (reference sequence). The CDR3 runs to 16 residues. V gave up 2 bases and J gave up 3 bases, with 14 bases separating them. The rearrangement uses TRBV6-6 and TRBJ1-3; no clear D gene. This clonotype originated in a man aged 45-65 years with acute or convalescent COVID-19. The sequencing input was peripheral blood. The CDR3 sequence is CASSYGIWGGGNTIYF. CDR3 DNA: TGTGCCAGCAGTTACGGGATTTGGGGAGGTGGAAACACCATATATTTT.